This passage covers 32 T cell receptor beta chains from one sample sequenced in a study of T cell repertoires in cytomegalovirus infection. TCRdb re-analysed the reads in MiXCR, keeping a single row per CDR3 protein. The sample lists nearly 450,000 distinct CDR3 sequences; 31% were seen once. The sequenced sample consisted of PBMCs. These receptor sequences come from a human donor in good health (CMV status not recorded). Some clones in this sample may be carry-over from other donors' samples.

This clonotype was recorded a few times. The chain combines TRBV2 with TRBJ1-3; unclear D gene. The CDR3 covers 12 residues. CDR1 and CDR2 (germline): SNHLY, FYNNEI. Trimming removed 7 bases from V and 4 bases from J, with 8 bases in between. The CDR3 reads CASNGIGNTIYF. CDR3 nucleotide sequence: TGTGCCAGCAACGGTATCGGAAACACCATATATTTT.

This clonotype occurred a few times. The V call is TRBV14, the J call TRBJ1-4; TRBD1 is a possible D gene (5 bases). Germline V CDR1 and CDR2: SGHDN, FVKESK. The CDR3 spans 15 residues. Trimming cost V 6 bases and J 3 bases, with 14 bases left between them. As DNA, the CDR3 is TGTGCCAGCAGTCGGACCGGGGGTCCTAATGAAAAACTGTTTTTT. It codes for CASSRTGGPNEKLFF.

This clonotype was counted only a few times. The V gene is TRBV7-9, the J gene TRBJ2-3; no clear D gene. Deletions cut 5 bases from V and 6 bases from J, with 12 bases between. This CDR3 has 13 residues. Germline V CDR1 and CDR2: SEHNR, FQNEAQ (reference sequence). CDR3 sequence reads: CASSPATSDTQYF. DNA of the CDR3: TGTGCCAGCAGCCCGGCGACATCGGATACGCAGTATTTT.

This clonotype was counted a few times. The chain employs TRBV4-1 and TRBJ2-7, with 13 bases lining up with TRBD2. With V trimmed by 3 bases and J by 2 bases, 1 base remained unmatched. The CDR3 is 15 amino acids. CDR1 MGHRA and CDR2 YSYEKL come from the germline V gene. In DNA form, the CDR3 reads TGCGCCAGCAGCCAGACTAGCGGGGGGCCCTACGAGCAGTACTTC. This encodes CASSQTSGGPYEQYF.

The V and J genes are TRBV7-2 and TRBJ1-4; D may be TRBD1 (6 bases). CDR1 is SGHTA, CDR2 FQGNSA, per germline. V dropped 5 bases and J dropped 4 bases, with 17 bases sitting between them. The CDR3 extends over 16 amino acids. CDR3 bases: TGTGCCAGCAGCGAGGCCGGGGGCCGCTTTAATGAAAAACTGTTTTTT. Its protein is CASSEAGGRFNEKLFF.

As regards this clonotype: At one boundary the junction diverges from the germline segment, which might be a read error. V and J are TRBV6-2 or TRBV6-3 and TRBJ1-5; TRBD1 matches at 8 bases. The germline V gene has CDR1 MNHEY and CDR2 SVGEGT. This CDR3 spans 13 amino acids. The CDR3 DNA is TGTGCCAGCCGTTACAGGGGGAATCAGCCCCAGCATTTT. Translated, it gives CASRYRGNQPQHF.

As to this clonotype: A much more abundant neighbour one base away suggests this may be a read error. V gene TRBV7-2 combines with J gene TRBJ2-1; unclear D gene. Per germline, CDR1 SGHTA and CDR2 FQGNSA. This CDR3 has 13 residues. The DNA of the CDR3 is TGTGCCAGCAGCTTAGTGGTTTACAATGAGCATTTCTTC. This translates into CASSLVVYNEHFF.

Concerning this clonotype: It may be a read error: a sequence one base away is much more abundant. V and J are TRBV7-6 and TRBJ1-1; D is undetermined. Germline V lookup: CDR1 SGHVS, CDR2 FNYEAQ. The CDR3 runs 14 residues. In DNA form, the CDR3 reads TGTGCCAGCAGCTTAGCTGAGGTAGGCAGTGAATCTTTCTTT. Its translation is CASSLAEVGSESFF.

This chain connects TRBV25-1 to TRBJ1-1, with TRBD1 matching 9 bases. The germline V gene encodes CDR1 MGHDK and CDR2 SYGVNS. The ends lost 3 bases at V and 5 bases at J; junction bases unmatched: 7. CDR3 length equals 15 residues. CDR3 nucleotides: TGTGCCAGCAGTGAGTGGACAGGGGAGGTTACTGAAGCTTTCTTT. It encodes CASSEWTGEVTEAFF.

This clonotype was seen at least ten times. The chain joins TRBV4-1 to TRBJ2-7; unclear D gene. Germline loops: CDR1 MGHRA, CDR2 YSYEKL. With 3 bases removed from V and 4 bases from J, the gap between germline ends came to 16 bases. CDR3 length equals 15 residues. The CDR3 region is CASSQARAPEYEQYF. DNA for the CDR3: TGCGCCAGCAGCCAGGCCCGGGCACCGGAGTACGAGCAGTACTTC.

This clonotype was seen a handful of times. The gene calls are TRBV5-5 and TRBJ2-7; no clear D gene. V dropped 5 bases and J dropped 4 bases, with 16 bases sitting between them. From germline, CDR1 is SGHKS and CDR2 YYEKEE (reference sequence). This CDR3 is 14 amino acids long. The CDR3 bases are TGTGCCAGCAGTCTCAGTCGGCCGGTTTACGAGCAGTACTTC. This encodes CASSLSRPVYEQYF.

The gene calls are TRBV20-1 and TRBJ2-7; possibly TRBD2 for D (6 bases). V gave up 3 bases and J gave up 3 bases, with 15 bases separating them. The germline V gene has CDR1 DFQATT and CDR2 SNEGSKA (reference sequence). The CDR3 extends over 14 amino acids. As DNA, the CDR3 is TGCAGTGCTAGGAACCGGGACTTCGACTACGAGCAGTACTTC. Its protein product is CSARNRDFDYEQYF.

V is TRBV7-9 and J is TRBJ2-5, with 9 nucleotides matching TRBD2. The CDR3 runs 16 residues. The junction had 12 bases not matched to a gene; V was cut back by 5 bases and J by 5 bases. Germline CDR1 reads SEHNR; CDR2 reads FQNEAQ (reference sequence). CDR3 sequence (DNA): TGTGCCAGCAGCCCAAGTGGGACTAGCATTATGGAGACCCAGTACTTC. This encodes CASSPSGTSIMETQYF.

The gene calls are TRBV5-4 and TRBJ2-5, with D maybe TRBD1 (6 bases). V lost 9 bases and J 4 bases, leaving 13 bases between the germline ends. Germline V lookup: CDR1 SGHNT, CDR2 YYREEE (reference sequence). The CDR3 extends over 12 amino acids. In nucleotides, the CDR3 is TGTGCCACATCGCAGGGGTCAGAGACCCAGTACTTC. Protein: CATSQGSETQYF.

On this clonotype: The missing conserved phenylalanine or tryptophan at the end of this CDR3 makes a read error likely. V is TRBV4-3 and J is TRBJ1-1; a weak D match, TRBD1 (5 bases). Germline CDR1 reads LGHNA; CDR2 reads YSLEER. The CDR3 is 16 residues long. This CDR3 reads CASSPSFRATNTEAFL. CDR3 sequence (DNA): TGCGCCAGCAGCCCCTCTTTCAGGGCTACAAACACGGAAGCTTTCTTG.

This clonotype was picked up a small number of times. The chain couples TRBV27 to TRBJ2-3; D is perhaps TRBD2 (6 bases). This CDR3 comprises 14 residues. V was clipped by 7 bases and J by 8 bases, with 19 bases between them. In germline, CDR1 is MNHEY, CDR2 SMNVEV (reference sequence). CDR3 in amino acids: CASMNGGWDVTQYF. Written as DNA, the CDR3 is TGTGCCAGCATGAATGGGGGGTGGGACGTTACGCAGTATTTT.

Comments on this clonotype: It is likely a read error, because the conserved phenylalanine at the end of the CDR3 is missing. The rearrangement uses TRBV28 and TRBJ1-2, with D maybe TRBD1 (6 bases). This CDR3 comprises 17 residues. Trimming shortened V by 6 bases and J by 3 bases, and 23 bases separated the two germline ends. Per germline, CDR1 MDHEN and CDR2 SYDVKM. CDR3 coding DNA: TGTGCCAGCAGCAGAGGACAGATGACTTGGGGGGACTATGGCTACACCGTC. Amino acid sequence: CASSRGQMTWGDYGYTV.

This clonotype came up a few times. The gene calls are TRBV18 and TRBJ2-7; D remains unclear. The CDR3 sequence is 16 residues long. CDR1 is KGHSH, CDR2 LQKENI, per germline. The V and J ends lost 1 base and 7 bases respectively, with 20 bases between them. The CDR3 coding sequence is TGTGCCAGCTCACCACGACGACTGGGAACCTCTAGTGAGCAGTACTTC. As protein: CASSPRRLGTSSEQYF.

Of note for this clonotype: A much larger clonotype is one base distant, so this may be a read error. J is TRBJ1-2 and V is TRBV6-8; D remains ambiguous. The CDR3 totals 15 residues. Trimming left V 7 bases short and J 1 base short, with 16 bases between. Germline V gives CDR1 MNHGY, CDR2 SAAAGT. CDR3 sequence: CASITRGGVNYGYTF. CDR3 nucleotides: TGTGCCAGCATAACCCGAGGCGGGGTTAACTATGGCTACACCTTC.

The sample holds many counts of this clonotype. The chain is built from TRBV7-2 and TRBJ2-2, with D possibly being TRBD2 (6 bases). V lost 7 bases and J 0 bases, leaving 15 bases between the germline ends. The CDR3 totals 16 residues. The V gene's germline CDR1 is SGHTA and CDR2 FQGNSA. The CDR3 protein is CASNPGGASNTGELFF. In nucleotides, the CDR3 is TGTGCCAGCAACCCCGGCGGGGCGTCGAACACCGGGGAGCTGTTTTTT.

This clonotype was counted at least ten times. The gene calls are TRBV4-1 and TRBJ1-3; D is perhaps TRBD1 (6 bases). The CDR3 extends over 15 amino acids. The V gene lost 2 bases and the J gene lost 1 base, with 9 bases spanning the gap. Germline CDR1 reads MGHRA; CDR2 reads YSYEKL. For the CDR3, the DNA is TGCGCCAGCAGCCAACAGGGGTTATCTGGAAACACCATATATTTT. Amino acid sequence: CASSQQGLSGNTIYF.

In this sample, this clonotype turned up many times. The chain recombines TRBV7-6 with TRBJ2-1, with TRBD1 matching 10 bases. After removal of 4 bases from V and 9 bases from J, the junction contained 3 bases not matched to a gene. Germline CDR1 SGHVS, CDR2 FNYEAQ. This CDR3 has 13 residues. CDR3 sequence: CASSSTGGGEQFF. CDR3 DNA sequence: TGTGCCAGCAGCTCGACAGGGGGCGGTGAGCAGTTCTTC.

This clonotype has ten or more counts. This sequence joins TRBV6-1 and TRBJ2-2; 7 nucleotides line up with TRBD1. CDR3 length: 16 amino acids. Germline assignment: CDR1 MNHNS and CDR2 SASEGT. V trimming: 6 bases; J trimming: 3 bases; junction bases outside the gene matches: 10. CDR3 coding DNA: TGTGCCAGCAGGATACAGGGGAGCCTTGACACCGGGGAGCTGTTTTTT. It encodes CASRIQGSLDTGELFF.

This chain uses TRBV12-3 or TRBV12-4 with TRBJ1-5; weak D call: TRBD1 (6 bases). This CDR3 has 15 residues. V was pared by 3 bases and J by 3 bases, with 12 bases between. The CDR3 DNA reads TGTGCCAGCAGTTTGAGGGGGGGACCCAATCAGCCCCAGCATTTT. Translated, it gives CASSLRGGPNQPQHF.

The genes are TRBV7-2 and TRBJ2-5; TRBD1 aligns across 8 bases. Germline values: CDR1 SGHTA, CDR2 FQGNSA. With V trimmed by 5 bases and J by 1 base, 3 bases remained unmatched. This CDR3 comprises 14 residues. CDR3 bases: TGTGCCAGCAGCCGACAGGGGTCCCAAGAGACCCAGTACTTC. Protein product: CASSRQGSQETQYF.

The chain is built from TRBV5-1 and TRBJ2-3; D tentatively fits TRBD1 or TRBD2 (5 bases each). Trimming took off 4 bases at V and 1 base at J, with 13 bases between the two ends. Germline loops: CDR1 SGHRS, CDR2 YFSETQ. CDR3 length: 15 amino acids. CDR3 loop: CASSPYGDRTDTQYF. The DNA for the CDR3 is TGCGCCAGCAGCCCCTACGGGGACCGCACAGATACGCAGTATTTT.

The V call is TRBV4-3, the J call TRBJ2-3; D gene ambiguous. V was cut by 0 bases and J by 2 bases, with 9 bases left in between. CDR3 size: 15 residues. Per germline, CDR1 LGHNA and CDR2 YSLEER. The CDR3 DNA reads as TGCGCCAGCAGCCAAGATTGGGCCCCCACAGATACGCAGTATTTT. This sequence encodes CASSQDWAPTDTQYF.

The chain recombines TRBV20-1 with TRBJ2-7, with D uncertain. The CDR3 has 12 amino acids. Trimming took off 0 bases at V and 2 bases at J, with 5 bases between the two ends. In germline, CDR1 is DFQATT, CDR2 SNEGSKA (reference sequence). CDR3 region: CSARDHTYEQYF. The CDR3 DNA reads TGCAGTGCTAGAGATCATACCTACGAGCAGTACTTC.

A word on this clonotype: The conserved closing phenylalanine or tryptophan is absent in this CDR3, likely reflecting a read error. The CDR3 DNA sequence: TGCGCCAGCAGCCAACCTGGCGACAGGTCAGATAATAGCAAGGAGCAGTTCTCA. Protein: CASSQPGDRSDNSKEQFS. The chain couples TRBV4-1 to TRBJ2-1; maybe TRBD1 (6 bases). The CDR3 covers 18 residues. Trimming pared 2 bases from V and 10 bases from J, leaving 27 bases between. Germline V gives CDR1 MGHRA, CDR2 YSYEKL.

The chain is built from TRBV5-1 and TRBJ2-3, with 13 bases identical to TRBD2. V dropped 7 bases and J dropped 0; count of bases not matched to a gene: 5. CDR1 and CDR2 from the germline V gene are SGHRS and YFSETQ. This CDR3 has 16 residues. The CDR3 DNA reads TGCGCCAGCCTTAGGGGACTAGCGGGGAGCACAGATACGCAGTATTTT. Amino acids: CASLRGLAGSTDTQYF.

Regarding this clonotype: A read error may explain this, as a much larger clone is one base away. The chain recombines TRBV7-6 with TRBJ2-7; no clear D gene. CDR1 and CDR2 (germline): SGHVS, FNYEAQ. This CDR3 has 13 residues. V lost 8 bases and J 7 bases, leaving 18 bases between the germline ends. CDR3 coding DNA: TGTGCCAGCCGCTCTACTCGATCTGGGGAGCAGTACTTC. As protein: CASRSTRSGEQYF.

This clonotype was picked up a small number of times. The chain is built from TRBV6-5 and TRBJ2-1; 7 bases are shared with TRBD1. This CDR3 has 14 residues. Trimming at V came to 5 bases and at J to 10 bases, leaving 11 bases not matched to a gene. CDR1 and CDR2 (germline): MNHEY, SVGAGI. The CDR3 sequence: CASSTTTGLGEQFF. The CDR3 DNA reads as TGTGCCAGCAGTACAACGACAGGGCTGGGCGAGCAGTTCTTC.